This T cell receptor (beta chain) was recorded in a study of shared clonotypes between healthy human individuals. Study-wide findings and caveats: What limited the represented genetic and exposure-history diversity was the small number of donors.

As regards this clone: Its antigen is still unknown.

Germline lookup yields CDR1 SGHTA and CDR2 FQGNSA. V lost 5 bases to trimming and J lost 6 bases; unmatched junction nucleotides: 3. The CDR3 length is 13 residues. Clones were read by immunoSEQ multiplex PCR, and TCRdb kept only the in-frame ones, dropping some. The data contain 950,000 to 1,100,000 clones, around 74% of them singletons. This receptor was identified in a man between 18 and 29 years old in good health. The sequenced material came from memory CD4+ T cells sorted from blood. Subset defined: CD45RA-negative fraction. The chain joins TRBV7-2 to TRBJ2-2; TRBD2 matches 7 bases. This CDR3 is CASSPAGSGELFF. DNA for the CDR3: TGTGCCAGCAGCCCAGCGGGATCCGGGGAGCTGTTTTTT. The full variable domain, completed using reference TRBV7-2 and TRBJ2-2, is GAGVSQSPSNKVTEKGKDVELRCDPISGHTALYWYRQSLGQGLEFLIYFQGNSAPDKSGLPSDRFSAERTGGSVSTLTIQRTQQEDSAVYLCASSPAGSGELFFGEGSRLTVL.